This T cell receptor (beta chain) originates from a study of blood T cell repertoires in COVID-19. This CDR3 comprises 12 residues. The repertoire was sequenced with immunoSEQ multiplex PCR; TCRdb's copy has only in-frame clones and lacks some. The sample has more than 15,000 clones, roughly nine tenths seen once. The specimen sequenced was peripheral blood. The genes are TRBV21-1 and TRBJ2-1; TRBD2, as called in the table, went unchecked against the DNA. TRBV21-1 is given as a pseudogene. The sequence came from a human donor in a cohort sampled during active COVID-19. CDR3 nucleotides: TGTGCCAGCAATCGAACGGAGGATGAGCAGTTCTTC. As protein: CASNRTEDEQFF.